Each of the 13 T cell receptor beta chains below was sequenced from the same sample in a study of response to subunit inactivated influenza vaccine. One entry per CDR3 protein, called by TCRdb with MiXCR from the RT-PCR reads. The sample holds 400,000 to 550,000 distinct CDR3 sequences; 25% are singletons and the top ten take approximately 2%. Sequences were derived from CD4+ T cells sorted from PBMCs, sampled about 5 days after vaccination. These receptor sequences come from a man aged 50-59 years who received an inactivated influenza vaccine.

The V call is TRBV11-2, the J call TRBJ2-1, with 9 bases fitting TRBD1. This CDR3 region has 15 residues. Germline V gene data show CDR1 as SGHAT and CDR2 as FQNNGV. V shed 5 bases and J 7 bases; nucleotides not matched to a gene: 9. In nucleotides, the CDR3 is TGTGCCAGCAGCCCTAACAGGGGGCGGAGGAATGAGCAGTTCTTC. Translation: CASSPNRGRRNEQFF.

This chain links TRBV6-1 with TRBJ2-1, with 11 bases aligning to TRBD2. V lost 6 bases, J lost 0 bases, and 7 bases stayed unmatched. CDR1 is MNHNS, CDR2 SASEGT, per germline. The CDR3 covers 17 residues. CDR3 region: CASRAGTSGNSYNEQFF. CDR3 coding DNA: TGTGCCAGCAGGGCCGGGACTAGCGGAAACTCCTACAATGAGCAGTTCTTC.

The V call is TRBV20-1, the J call TRBJ2-3; either TRBD1 or TRBD2 may supply D (5 bases each). V lost 4 bases and J 0 bases, leaving 17 bases between the germline ends. Looked up from germline, CDR1 is DFQATT and CDR2 is SNEGSKA (reference sequence). The CDR3 has 16 residues. The CDR3 loop reads CSANLRGRVSTDTQYF. The CDR3 coding sequence is TGCAGTGCTAATCTCCGGGGCCGAGTAAGCACAGATACGCAGTATTTT.

V is TRBV7-9 and J is TRBJ2-2; either TRBD1 or TRBD2 may fit D (5 bases each). V dropped 8 bases and J dropped 3 bases, with 16 bases sitting between them. The CDR3 is 15 amino acids. The V gene's germline CDR1 is SEHNR and CDR2 FQNEAQ (reference sequence). The CDR3 here is CASEKDRGDTGELFF. The CDR3 DNA reads as TGTGCCAGCGAGAAAGACAGAGGGGACACCGGGGAGCTGTTTTTT.

This clonotype was recorded a few times. This chain joins TRBV3-1 and TRBJ1-6; tentatively, D is TRBD1 (5 bases). Germline loops: CDR1 LGHDT, CDR2 YNNKEL (reference sequence). V shed 4 bases and J shed 4 bases, with 11 bases lying between them. This CDR3 is built from 15 residues. Here the CDR3 reads CASSPSTVYNSPLHF. CDR3 in DNA: TGTGCCAGCAGCCCATCGACAGTGTATAATTCACCCCTCCACTTT. Full variable domain (outside the CDR3, taken from reference TRBV3-1 and TRBJ1-6): DTAVSQTPKYLVTQMGNDKSIKCEQNLGHDTMYWYKQDSKKFLKIMFSYNNKELIINETVPNRFSPKSPDKAHLNLHINSLELGDSAVYFCASSPSTVYNSPLHFGNGTRLTVT.

This clonotype is a singleton in its sample. The chain has TRBV5-1 and TRBJ2-7; D is possibly TRBD2 (7 bases). CDR1 and CDR2 from the germline V gene are SGHRS and YFSETQ. The CDR3 covers 14 residues. Trimming stripped 2 bases from V and 5 bases from J, with 14 bases between. Here the CDR3 reads CASSLGGAGNEQYF. For the CDR3, the DNA is TGCGCCAGCAGCTTAGGGGGGGCAGGAAACGAGCAGTACTTC.

The CDR3 sequence is CASSATLAGGNTQYF. The CDR3 bases are TGTGCCAGCAGTGCGACCCTAGCGGGCGGCAATACGCAGTATTTT. This sequence joins TRBV6-2 or TRBV6-3 and TRBJ2-3, with 8 bases that match TRBD2. The CDR3 extends over 15 amino acids. The germline V gene has CDR1 MNHEY and CDR2 SVGEGT. The trim removed 5 bases at V and 7 bases at J, leaving 11 bases unmatched.

The chain's CDR3 is CASSFRGTSWYEQYF. The CDR3 DNA reads as TGTGCCAGCAGCTTCCGCGGGACTAGCTGGTACGAGCAGTACTTC. This chain links TRBV7-2 with TRBJ2-7; 9 positions match TRBD2. V shed 3 bases and J 4 bases; nucleotides not matched to a gene: 7. CDR3 length: 15 residues. The germline CDR1 and CDR2 sequences are SGHTA and FQGNSA.

This clonotype was recorded a few times. This chain uses TRBV11-2 with TRBJ2-7, with 8 bases fitting TRBD2. Looked up from germline, CDR1 is SGHAT and CDR2 is FQNNGV. CDR3 length: 14 amino acids. V trimming: 6 bases; J trimming: 4 bases; junction bases outside the gene matches: 8. The CDR3 sequence: CASRRLARGYEQYF. CDR3 DNA: TGTGCCAGCAGGCGACTAGCGCGAGGGTACGAGCAGTACTTC.

This clonotype was counted only a few times. The chain recombines TRBV7-9 with TRBJ1-1; D is undetermined. Germline V lookup: CDR1 SEHNR, CDR2 FQNEAQ (reference sequence). This CDR3 comprises 14 residues. Deletions cut 1 base from V and 1 base from J, with 7 bases between. The CDR3 protein is CASSLDGPNTEAFF. The CDR3 DNA is TGTGCCAGCAGCTTAGACGGTCCGAACACTGAAGCTTTCTTT.

The V and J genes are TRBV11-2 and TRBJ2-7; 9 bases fit TRBD1. V lost 6 bases to trimming and J lost 5 bases; unmatched junction nucleotides: 5. The CDR3 has 13 amino acids. The germline V gene encodes CDR1 SGHAT and CDR2 FQNNGV. In nucleotides, the CDR3 is TGTGCCAGCAGTCGGGACAGGGCTAACGAGCAGTACTTC. Translation gives CASSRDRANEQYF.

This clonotype has just a few counts. The chain is built from TRBV7-9 and TRBJ2-3; the D is unclear. The CDR3 runs to 15 residues. Looked up from germline, CDR1 is SEHNR and CDR2 is FQNEAQ (reference sequence). The V gene lost 3 bases and the J gene lost 2 bases, with 12 bases spanning the gap. The CDR3 protein is CASSFFRVDTDTQYF. Written as DNA, the CDR3 is TGTGCCAGCAGCTTTTTTCGGGTAGACACAGATACGCAGTATTTT.

This clonotype was counted ten times or more. The CDR3 reads CASSFDGWGRPYNEQFF. The CDR3 region has the DNA TGTGCCAGCAGTTTTGATGGGTGGGGTAGACCCTACAATGAGCAGTTCTTC. J is TRBJ2-1 and V is TRBV12-3 or TRBV12-4; no clear D. The CDR3 length is 17 residues. V was pared by 3 bases and J by 2 bases, with 17 bases between.